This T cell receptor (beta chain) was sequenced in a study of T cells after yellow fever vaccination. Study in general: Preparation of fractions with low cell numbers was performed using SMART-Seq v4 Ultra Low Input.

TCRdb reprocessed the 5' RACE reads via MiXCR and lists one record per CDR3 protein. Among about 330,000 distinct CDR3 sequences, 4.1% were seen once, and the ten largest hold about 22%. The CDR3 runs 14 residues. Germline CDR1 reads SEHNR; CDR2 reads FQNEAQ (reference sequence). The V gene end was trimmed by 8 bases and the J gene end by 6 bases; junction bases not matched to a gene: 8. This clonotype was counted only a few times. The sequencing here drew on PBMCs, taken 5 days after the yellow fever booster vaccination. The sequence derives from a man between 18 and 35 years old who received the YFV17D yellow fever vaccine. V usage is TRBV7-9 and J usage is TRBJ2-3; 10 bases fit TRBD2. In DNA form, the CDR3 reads TGTGCCAGCCCCCCTAGCGGGGGCCGGGATACGCAGTATTTT. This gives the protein CASPPSGGRDTQYF.